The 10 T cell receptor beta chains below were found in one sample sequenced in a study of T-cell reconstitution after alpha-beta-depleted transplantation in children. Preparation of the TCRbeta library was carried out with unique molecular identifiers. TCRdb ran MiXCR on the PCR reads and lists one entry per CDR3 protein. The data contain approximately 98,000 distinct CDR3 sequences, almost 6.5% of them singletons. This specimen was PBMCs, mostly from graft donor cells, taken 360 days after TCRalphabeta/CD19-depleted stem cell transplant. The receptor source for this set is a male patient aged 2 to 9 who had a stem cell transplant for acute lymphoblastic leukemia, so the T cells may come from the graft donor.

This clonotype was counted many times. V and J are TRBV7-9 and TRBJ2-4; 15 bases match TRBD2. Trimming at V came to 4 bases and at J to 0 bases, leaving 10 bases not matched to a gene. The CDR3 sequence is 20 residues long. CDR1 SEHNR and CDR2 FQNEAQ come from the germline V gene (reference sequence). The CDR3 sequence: CASSSRTSGRAELAKNIQYF. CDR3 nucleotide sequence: TGTGCCAGCAGCTCAAGGACTAGCGGGAGGGCCGAGTTAGCCAAAAACATTCAGTACTTC.

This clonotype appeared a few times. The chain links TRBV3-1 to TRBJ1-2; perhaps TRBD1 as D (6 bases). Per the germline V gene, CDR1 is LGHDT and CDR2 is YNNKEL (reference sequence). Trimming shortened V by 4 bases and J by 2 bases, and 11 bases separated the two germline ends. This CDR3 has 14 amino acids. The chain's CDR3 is CASSPTGINYGYTF. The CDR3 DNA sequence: TGTGCCAGCAGCCCTACAGGGATCAACTATGGCTACACCTTC. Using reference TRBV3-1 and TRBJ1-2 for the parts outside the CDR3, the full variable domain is DTAVSQTPKYLVTQMGNDKSIKCEQNLGHDTMYWYKQDSKKFLKIMFSYNNKELIINETVPNRFSPKSPDKAHLNLHINSLELGDSAVYFCASSPTGINYGYTFGSGTRLTVV.

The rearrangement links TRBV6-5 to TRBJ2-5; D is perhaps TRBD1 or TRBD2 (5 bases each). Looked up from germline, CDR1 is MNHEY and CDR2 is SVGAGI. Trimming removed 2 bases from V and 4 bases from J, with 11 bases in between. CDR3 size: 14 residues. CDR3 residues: CASSYEAGRETQYF. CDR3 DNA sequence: TGTGCCAGCAGTTACGAGGCAGGGAGAGAGACCCAGTACTTC.

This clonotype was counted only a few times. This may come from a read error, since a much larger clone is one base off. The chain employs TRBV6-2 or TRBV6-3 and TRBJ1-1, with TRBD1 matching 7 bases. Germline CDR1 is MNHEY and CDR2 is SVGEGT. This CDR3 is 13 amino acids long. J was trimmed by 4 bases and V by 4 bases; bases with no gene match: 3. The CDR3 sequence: CASSLTGTTEAFF. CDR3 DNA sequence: TGTGCCAGCAGTTTGACAGGGACCACTGAAGCTTTCTTT.

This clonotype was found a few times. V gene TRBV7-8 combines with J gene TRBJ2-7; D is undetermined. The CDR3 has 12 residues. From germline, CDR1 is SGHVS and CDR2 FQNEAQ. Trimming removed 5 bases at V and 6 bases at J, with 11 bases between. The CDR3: CASSPDGVEQYF. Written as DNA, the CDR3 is TGTGCCAGCAGCCCCGACGGCGTCGAGCAGTACTTC.

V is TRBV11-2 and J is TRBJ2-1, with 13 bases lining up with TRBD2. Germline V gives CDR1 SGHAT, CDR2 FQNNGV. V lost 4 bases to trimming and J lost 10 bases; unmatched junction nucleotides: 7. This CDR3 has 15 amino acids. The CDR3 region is CASSSLAGGPEEQFF. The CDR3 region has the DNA TGTGCCAGCAGCTCACTAGCGGGAGGGCCAGAAGAGCAGTTCTTC.

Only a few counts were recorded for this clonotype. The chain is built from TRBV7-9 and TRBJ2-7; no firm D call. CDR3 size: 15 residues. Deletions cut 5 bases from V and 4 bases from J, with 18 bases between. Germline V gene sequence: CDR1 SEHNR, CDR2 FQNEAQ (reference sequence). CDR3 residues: CASSPSPRAGYEQYF. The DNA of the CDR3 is TGTGCCAGCAGCCCTTCTCCTAGGGCTGGATACGAGCAGTACTTC. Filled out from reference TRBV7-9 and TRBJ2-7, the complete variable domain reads DTGVSQNPRHKITKRGQNVTFRCDPISEHNRLYWYRQTLGQGPEFLTYFQNEAQLEKSRLLSDRFSAERPKGSFSTLEIQRTEQGDSAMYLCASSPSPRAGYEQYFGPGTRLTVT.

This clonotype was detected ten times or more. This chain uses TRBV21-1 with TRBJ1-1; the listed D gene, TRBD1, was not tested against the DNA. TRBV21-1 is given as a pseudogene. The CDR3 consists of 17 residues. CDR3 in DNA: TGTGCCAGCAGCAAAGCTAAGGACAGAGACATGAACACTGAAGCTTTCTTT. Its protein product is CASSKAKDRDMNTEAFF.

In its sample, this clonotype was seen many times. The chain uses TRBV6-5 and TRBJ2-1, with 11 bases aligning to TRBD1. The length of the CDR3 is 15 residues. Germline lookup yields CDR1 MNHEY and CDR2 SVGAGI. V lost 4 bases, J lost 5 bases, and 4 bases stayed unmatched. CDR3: CASSLGTGGNNEQFF. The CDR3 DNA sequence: TGTGCCAGCAGTTTGGGGACAGGGGGGAACAATGAGCAGTTCTTC.

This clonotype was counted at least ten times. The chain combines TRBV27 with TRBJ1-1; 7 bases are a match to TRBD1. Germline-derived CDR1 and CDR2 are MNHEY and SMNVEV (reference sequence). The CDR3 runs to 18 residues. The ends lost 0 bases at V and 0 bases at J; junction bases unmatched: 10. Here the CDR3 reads CASSLSRPEQGLNTEAFF. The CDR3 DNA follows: TGTGCCAGCAGTTTATCGCGGCCGGAACAGGGGCTGAACACTGAAGCTTTCTTT.